A single sample is the source of the 27 T cell receptor beta chains below, sequenced in a study of blood T cell repertoires in COVID-19. The table came from immunoSEQ multiplex PCR; TCRdb's copy has only in-frame clones and leaves some out. The sample records fewer than 250,000 clones, 65% to 90% being singletons. Sequencing used peripheral blood. Every receptor here comes from a woman aged 45-59 years with acute or convalescent COVID-19.

The V and J genes are TRBV6-4 and TRBJ1-2, with TRBD1 matching over 8 bases. The CDR3 is 13 residues long. The V gene end was trimmed by 8 bases and the J gene end by 8 bases; junction bases not matched to a gene: 10. Germline assignment: CDR1 MRHNA and CDR2 SNTAGT. CDR3 sequence: CASGTGAPWGYTF. CDR3 nucleotide sequence: TGTGCCAGCGGGACAGGAGCCCCGTGGGGCTACACCTTC.

This chain joins TRBV3-1 (or the pseudogene TRBV3-2) and TRBJ1-5; D is perhaps TRBD1 (5 bases). Trimming removed 1 base at V and 1 base at J, with 11 bases between. CDR1 is LGHDT, CDR2 YNNKEL, per germline (reference sequence). CDR3 length equals 16 residues. This CDR3 is CASSQAGIGSNQPQHF. CDR3 DNA sequence: TGTGCCAGCAGCCAAGCAGGGATCGGAAGCAATCAGCCCCAGCATTTT.

The chain carries TRBV7-4 and TRBJ1-2; tentatively, D is TRBD1 (6 bases). The length of the CDR3 is 15 residues. Germline V lookup: CDR1 SGHVT, CDR2 SQSDAQ. Trimming took off 0 bases at V and 6 bases at J, with 14 bases between the two ends. As DNA, the CDR3 is TGTGCCAGCAGCTTAGCTTGGGGGCAGGGGAATGGCTACACCTTC. This encodes CASSLAWGQGNGYTF. The whole variable domain, remainder taken from reference TRBV7-4 and TRBJ1-2, is GAGVSQSPRYKVAKRGRDVALRCDSISGHVTLYWYRQTLGQGSEVLTYSQSDAQRDKSGRPSGRFSAERPERSVSTLKIQRTEQGDSAVYLCASSLAWGQGNGYTFGSGTRLTVV.

The rearrangement links TRBV11-3 to TRBJ2-2; a possible D gene is TRBD1 (6 bases). This CDR3 comprises 15 residues. The V gene's germline CDR1 is SGHNT and CDR2 YENEEA. Trimming removed 5 bases from V and 8 bases from J, with 18 bases in between. The DNA of the CDR3 is TGTGCCAGCAGCCCCATTCAGGGGAGTGGGGGGGAGCTGTTTTTT. Translated: CASSPIQGSGGELFF.

V usage is TRBV5-1 and J usage is TRBJ2-3, with D perhaps TRBD2 (6 bases). CDR3 length: 15 residues. Trimming removed 5 bases at V and 0 bases at J, with 13 bases between. Germline values: CDR1 SGHRS, CDR2 YFSETQ. CDR3: CASSPLSGSTDTQYF. DNA of the CDR3: TGCGCCAGCAGTCCCTTGAGCGGGAGCACAGATACGCAGTATTTT. Based on the CDR3 plus reference TRBV5-1 and TRBJ2-3, the full variable domain is KAGVTQTPRYLIKTRGQQVTLSCSPISGHRSVSWYQQTPGQGLQFLFEYFSETQRNKGNFPGRFSGRQFSNSRSEMNVSTLELGDSALYLCASSPLSGSTDTQYFGPGTRLTVL.

The chain joins TRBV5-4 to TRBJ1-1; TRBD1 agrees at 9 bases. This CDR3 region has 16 residues. Germline lookup yields CDR1 SGHNT and CDR2 YYREEE (reference sequence). V trimming: 7 bases; J trimming: 4 bases; junction bases outside the gene matches: 14. CDR3 in amino acids: CASGRGQGFLGTEAFF. The CDR3 DNA reads TGTGCCAGCGGCCGGGGACAGGGCTTTCTTGGCACTGAAGCTTTCTTT.

This clone occurred once. The CDR3 region has the DNA TGTGCCAGCTCACCAAGACCGGGTAACGGGAAAGCGAACACTGAAGCTTTCTTT. It is translated as CASSPRPGNGKANTEAFF. The chain employs TRBV18 and TRBJ1-1; D not resolved. The CDR3 is 18 residues long. V was cut by 2 bases and J by 1 base, with 20 bases left in between. From germline, CDR1 is KGHSH and CDR2 LQKENI.

This chain joins TRBV2 and TRBJ1-6, with D perhaps TRBD1 (6 bases). Germline assignment: CDR1 SNHLY and CDR2 FYNNEI. The V and J ends lost 4 bases and 6 bases respectively, with 13 bases between them. This CDR3 region has 15 residues. The CDR3 nucleotides read TGTGCCAGCAGTGCGCGGACAGTTTCTAATTCACCCCTCCACTTT. Residues: CASSARTVSNSPLHF.

CDR3 bases: TGCGCCAGCAGCTTAACTAGCGGGGGGGCCGTAACCTACAATGAGCAGTTCTTC. As protein: CASSLTSGGAVTYNEQFF. V is TRBV4-1 and J is TRBJ2-1; 13 nucleotides match TRBD2. This CDR3 has 18 residues. Per the germline V gene, CDR1 is MGHRA and CDR2 is YSYEKL. Germline trimming cut 5 bases from V and 2 bases from J; bases unmatched to any gene: 9.

This clone is a singleton in its sample. The chain links TRBV15 to TRBJ1-2; no clear D gene. Germline CDR1 LNHNV, CDR2 YYDKDF (reference sequence). V was cut by 0 bases and J by 8 bases, with 10 bases left in between. CDR3 length equals 13 residues. The CDR3 loop is CATSRERTGGYTF. The CDR3 bases are TGTGCCACCAGCAGAGAGAGGACTGGGGGCTACACCTTC.

The chain joins TRBV4-1 to TRBJ1-4; 10 positions match TRBD1. The germline gives CDR1 MGHRA, CDR2 YSYEKL. The CDR3 is 16 amino acids. V trimming: 2 bases; J trimming: 8 bases; junction bases outside the gene matches: 8. CDR3 protein: CASSQTTGTGVEKLFF. The DNA of the CDR3 is TGCGCCAGCAGCCAAACGACCGGGACAGGGGTGGAAAAACTGTTTTTT.

This clone was picked up one time. This chain links TRBV28 with TRBJ2-1; D may be TRBD2 (7 bases). Trimming removed 5 bases from V and 0 bases from J, with 11 bases in between. Germline V gene sequence: CDR1 MDHEN, CDR2 SYDVKM. CDR3 length equals 15 residues. This chain's CDR3 is CASSLRGGSYNEQFF. CDR3 coding DNA: TGTGCCAGCAGTCTAAGGGGGGGCTCCTACAATGAGCAGTTCTTC.

J is TRBJ2-7 and V is TRBV10-3; weak D call: TRBD1 (8 bases). Germline lookup yields CDR1 ENHRY and CDR2 SYGVKD. Trimming pared 8 bases from V and 7 bases from J, leaving 18 bases between. The CDR3 loop spans 13 amino acids. The CDR3 nucleotides read TGTGCCATCCAAAACAACAGGGGGGGTGAGCAGTACTTC. Translating it yields CAIQNNRGGEQYF.

The chain combines TRBV10-3 with TRBJ2-1, with D possibly being TRBD1 (6 bases). This CDR3 has 13 amino acids. CDR1 is ENHRY, CDR2 SYGVKD, per germline. Trimming took off 2 bases at V and 7 bases at J, with 9 bases between the two ends. This CDR3 reads CAISEATGNEQFF. The CDR3 bases are TGTGCCATCAGTGAGGCGACAGGTAATGAGCAGTTCTTC.

CDR3 loop: CASSIGIEETQYF. The CDR3 DNA reads TGTGCCAGTAGTATCGGGATCGAAGAGACCCAGTACTTC. The V gene is TRBV19, the J gene TRBJ2-5; D is perhaps TRBD2 (5 bases). Trimming took off 3 bases at V and 3 bases at J, with 8 bases between the two ends. The CDR3 contains 13 residues. CDR1 and CDR2 (germline): LNHDA, SQIVND (reference sequence).

This chain uses TRBV2 with TRBJ1-2, with 7 bases aligning to TRBD1. The CDR3 extends over 13 amino acids. V gave up 3 bases and J gave up 6 bases; unmatched junction bases: 4. The germline V gene encodes CDR1 SNHLY and CDR2 FYNNEI. The CDR3 sequence: CASSDHRGNGYTF. In DNA form, the CDR3 reads TGTGCCAGCAGTGATCACAGGGGTAATGGCTACACCTTC.

The chain links TRBV6-5 to TRBJ2-7; TRBD1 agrees at 9 bases. The length of the CDR3 is 13 residues. Trimming removed 10 bases from V and 3 bases from J; junction bases left unmatched: 7. Germline CDR1 is MNHEY and CDR2 is SVGAGI. The CDR3 is CATDGTGLYEQYF. CDR3 nucleotide sequence: TGTGCCACAGACGGGACAGGGCTCTACGAGCAGTACTTC.

This chain uses TRBV18 with TRBJ2-7, with 7 positions matching TRBD2. The CDR3 contains 16 residues. Germline V gene sequence: CDR1 KGHSH, CDR2 LQKENI. Trimming at V came to 0 bases and at J to 2 bases, leaving 7 bases not matched to a gene. CDR3 loop: CASSPPNRGGTYEQYF. In DNA, the CDR3 is TGTGCCAGCTCACCACCGAACCGCGGGGGAACCTACGAGCAGTACTTC.

In this sample, this clone turned up once. The chain recombines TRBV30 with TRBJ1-2; 8 bases line up with TRBD1. Trimming cost V 3 bases and J 5 bases; bases outside gene matches: 5. Per germline, CDR1 GTSNPN and CDR2 SVGIG (reference sequence). This CDR3 comprises 13 residues. This chain's CDR3 is CAWRAGTGYGYTF. The CDR3 DNA reads TGTGCCTGGAGGGCCGGGACAGGTTATGGCTACACCTTC. Full variable domain (rest looked up from reference TRBV30 and TRBJ1-2): SQTIHQWPATLVQPVGSPLSLECTVEGTSNPNLYWYRQAAGRGLQLLFYSVGIGQISSEVPQNLSASRPQDRQFILSSKKLLLSDSGFYLCAWRAGTGYGYTFGSGTRLTVV.

The chain recombines TRBV3-1 (or the pseudogene TRBV3-2) with TRBJ2-1; 9 bases fit TRBD2. Germline lookup yields CDR1 LGHDT and CDR2 YNNKEL (reference sequence). Losses at the gene ends were 4 bases for V and 5 bases for J; bases not matched to a gene: 12. The CDR3 spans 17 residues. The CDR3 DNA reads as TGTGCCAGCAGCCTCCTTGGGGCGGGAGGGCCGGACAATGAGCAGTTCTTC. It encodes CASSLLGAGGPDNEQFF.

This clone showed up just once. One end of the junction does not line up with germline, which may come from a read error. The CDR3 DNA reads as TGTGCCAGCAGTTACTCTAGGGGTAATTCACCCCCCCACTTT. It is translated as CASSYSRGNSPPHF. The chain combines TRBV6-5 with TRBJ1-6, with D tentatively TRBD1 (5 bases). Per germline, CDR1 MNHEY and CDR2 SVGAGI. The CDR3 runs 14 residues.

The chain is built from TRBV6-5 and TRBJ1-2; the D gene is possibly TRBD1 (6 bases). CDR3 length: 13 residues. Germline CDR1 MNHEY, CDR2 SVGAGI. Trimming stripped 2 bases from V and 4 bases from J, with 8 bases between. As DNA, the CDR3 is TGTGCCAGCAGTTACGGGACACGCTATGGCTACACCTTC. It yields the protein CASSYGTRYGYTF.

The J gene is TRBJ2-7, the V gene TRBV3-1 (or the pseudogene TRBV3-2); possible D gene TRBD1, 5 bases. CDR3 length: 14 residues. V shed 2 bases and J shed 6 bases, with 14 bases lying between them. CDR1 is LGHDT, CDR2 YNNKEL, per germline (reference sequence). The CDR3 loop reads CASSQSLRESEQYF. The DNA of the CDR3 is TGTGCCAGCAGCCAAAGCCTCAGGGAAAGCGAGCAGTACTTC.

This clone occurred once. The chain combines TRBV30 with TRBJ1-1; D perhaps matches TRBD1 (5 bases). V was pared by 0 bases and J by 1 base, with 15 bases between. In germline, CDR1 is GTSNPN, CDR2 SVGIG (reference sequence). The CDR3 runs to 16 residues. The CDR3 region has the DNA TGTGCCTGGAGTGTACTGGACACCCGAGGGAACACTGAAGCTTTCTTT. Translating gives CAWSVLDTRGNTEAFF.

The genes are TRBV9 and TRBJ2-7; perhaps TRBD2 as D (6 bases). V was trimmed by 0 bases and J by 2 bases, leaving 12 bases between them. Germline CDR1 SGDLS, CDR2 YYNGEE. The CDR3 runs 15 residues. The CDR3 is CASSVDISGTYEQYF. DNA for the CDR3: TGTGCCAGCAGCGTAGACATTAGCGGTACCTACGAGCAGTACTTC. The variable domain in full, completed from reference TRBV9 and TRBJ2-7, reads DSGVTQTPKHLITATGQRVTLRCSPRSGDLSVYWYQQSLDQGLQFLIQYYNGEERAKGNILERFSAQQFPDLHSELNLSSLELGDSALYFCASSVDISGTYEQYFGPGTRLTVT.

V usage is TRBV18 and J usage is TRBJ1-4, with TRBD1 matching over 7 bases. CDR3 size: 15 residues. Germline CDR1 is KGHSH and CDR2 is LQKENI. Germline trimming cut 2 bases from V and 5 bases from J; bases unmatched to any gene: 5. The CDR3 loop is CASSPSTGQNEKLFF. DNA for the CDR3: TGTGCCAGCTCACCATCGACAGGGCAAAATGAAAAACTGTTTTTT.

The chain employs TRBV6-2 or TRBV6-3 and TRBJ2-5; TRBD2 might be the D (5 bases). Trimming left V 2 bases short and J 0 bases short, with 10 bases between. Germline V CDR1 and CDR2: MNHEY, SVGEGT. The CDR3 contains 15 residues. The CDR3 is CASSYATGNQETQYF. CDR3 nucleotides: TGTGCCAGCAGTTACGCAACCGGGAACCAAGAGACCCAGTACTTC.